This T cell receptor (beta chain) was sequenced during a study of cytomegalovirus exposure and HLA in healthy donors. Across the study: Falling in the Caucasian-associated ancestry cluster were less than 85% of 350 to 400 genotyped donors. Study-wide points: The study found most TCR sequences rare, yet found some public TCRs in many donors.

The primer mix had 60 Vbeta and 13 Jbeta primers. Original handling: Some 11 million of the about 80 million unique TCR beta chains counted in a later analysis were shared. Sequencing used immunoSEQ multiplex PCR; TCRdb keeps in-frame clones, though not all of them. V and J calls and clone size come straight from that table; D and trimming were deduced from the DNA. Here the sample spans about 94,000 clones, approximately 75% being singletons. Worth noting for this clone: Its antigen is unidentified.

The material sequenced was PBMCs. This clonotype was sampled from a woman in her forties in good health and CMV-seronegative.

The CDR3 region is CASSIWREAFF. The DNA for the CDR3 is TGTGCCAGTAGTATTTGGAGAGAAGCTTTCTTT. This sequence joins TRBV19 and TRBJ1-1, with D uncertain. This CDR3 region has 11 residues. Per germline, CDR1 LNHDA and CDR2 SQIVND (reference sequence). V lost 3 bases and J lost 8, with 7 bases in between.